This T cell receptor beta chain was sequenced for a study of blood T cell repertoires in COVID-19. Sequencing was performed with immunoSEQ multiplex PCR; in TCRdb, only in-frame clones are kept and a portion is missing. The data contain around 180,000 clones, roughly 84% of them singletons. Worth noting for this clone: Within the sample, other DNA sequences also encode this same CDR3.

The V gene lost 0 bases and the J gene lost 2 bases, with 5 bases spanning the gap. CDR1 SGHRS and CDR2 YFSETQ come from the germline V gene. The CDR3 spans 14 residues. The Seattle patients, enrolled during active infection, were followed longitudinally. Sample: peripheral blood. This TCR derives from a person aged 70 to 85 with COVID-19, enrolled during active disease. The chain has TRBV5-1 and TRBJ2-2; D remains unclear. The CDR3 region has the DNA TGCGCCAGCAGCTTGGATCTCAACACCGGGGAGCTGTTTTTT. Protein sequence: CASSLDLNTGELFF. The complete variable domain, with remaining parts taken from reference TRBV5-1 and TRBJ2-2, reads KAGVTQTPRYLIKTRGQQVTLSCSPISGHRSVSWYQQTPGQGLQFLFEYFSETQRNKGNFPGRFSGRQFSNSRSEMNVSTLELGDSALYLCASSLDLNTGELFFGEGSRLTVL.